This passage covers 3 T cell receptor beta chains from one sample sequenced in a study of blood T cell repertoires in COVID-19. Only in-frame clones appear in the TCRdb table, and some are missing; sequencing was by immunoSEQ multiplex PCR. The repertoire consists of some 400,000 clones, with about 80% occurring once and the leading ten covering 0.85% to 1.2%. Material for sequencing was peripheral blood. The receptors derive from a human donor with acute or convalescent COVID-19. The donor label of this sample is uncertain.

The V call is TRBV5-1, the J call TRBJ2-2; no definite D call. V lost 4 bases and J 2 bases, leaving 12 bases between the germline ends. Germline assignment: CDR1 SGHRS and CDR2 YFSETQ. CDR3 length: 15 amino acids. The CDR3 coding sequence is TGCGCCAGCAGCAGTGGTCAGCGAAACACCGGGGAGCTGTTTTTT. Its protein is CASSSGQRNTGELFF.

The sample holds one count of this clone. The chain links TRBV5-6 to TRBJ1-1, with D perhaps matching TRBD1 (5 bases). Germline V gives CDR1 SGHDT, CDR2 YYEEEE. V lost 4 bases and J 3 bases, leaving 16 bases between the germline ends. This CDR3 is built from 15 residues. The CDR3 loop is CASSVPSGSHTEAFF. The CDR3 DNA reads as TGTGCCAGCAGCGTCCCGTCAGGGTCCCACACTGAAGCTTTCTTT.

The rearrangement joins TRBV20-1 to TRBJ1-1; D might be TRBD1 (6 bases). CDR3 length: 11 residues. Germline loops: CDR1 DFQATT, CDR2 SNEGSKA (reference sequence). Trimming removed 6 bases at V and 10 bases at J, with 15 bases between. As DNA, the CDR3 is TGCAGTGCCCACAGGGAACCAAGAGCTTTCTTT. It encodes CSAHREPRAFF.